This T cell receptor beta chain originates from a study of blood T cell repertoires in COVID-19. Germline values: CDR1 SGHTA, CDR2 FQGTGA. Trimming pared 3 bases from V and 8 bases from J, leaving 14 bases between. This CDR3 spans 13 amino acids. Participants were aged about 18 to 95 years, lived in 20 to 30 US areas, and enrolled virtually. Two negative PCRs, clearance, or symptom resolution were required of recovered Cohort 3 donors. The repertoire was sequenced with immunoSEQ multiplex PCR; TCRdb's copy has only in-frame clones and lacks some. Of some 270,000 clones in the sample, nearly 90% were seen once.

The clonotype comes from a woman aged 60-75 years who had recovered from COVID-19. The sequencing sample was made of PBMCs or T cells enriched from blood (not recorded which). The chain carries TRBV7-3 and TRBJ2-7; perhaps TRBD1 as D (6 bases). The CDR3 loop is CASSLYEGHKQYF. The CDR3 DNA reads TGTGCCAGCAGCTTGTATGAGGGACACAAGCAGTACTTC.